This T cell receptor beta chain was obtained from a study of cytomegalovirus exposure and HLA in healthy donors. Study-level points and caveats: Data from an earlier analysis indicated that most TCR beta V segments were productive either about 87% or about 30% of the time.

Remarks on this clone: Its antigen is not identified.

Deletions cut 6 bases from V and 8 bases from J, with 18 bases between. This CDR3 comprises 14 residues. The V gene's germline CDR1 is MGHDK and CDR2 SYGVNS. PCR employed 60 Vbeta and 13 Jbeta primers. Produced via immunoSEQ multiplex PCR; TCRdb's table is partial and in-frame only. The sample yields under 250,000 clones, approximately 79% seen once. The sequenced sample was PBMCs. The chain combines TRBV25-1 with TRBJ2-3; a possible D gene is TRBD1 (8 bases). The receptor was derived from a male donor in good health and CMV-seronegative. In nucleotides, the CDR3 is TGTGCCAGCAGCGTGGACAGGGAGGGCGGTACGCAGTATTTT. This codes for CASSVDREGGTQYF.